A selection of T cell receptor beta chains follows, all from one sample in a study of identical twins. TCRdb redid the calling of the 5' RACE reads with MiXCR, one entry per CDR3 protein. The table has about 1.7 million distinct CDR3 sequences, 25% to 35% seen once; the top ten hold over 0.25%. Sequencing was done on a sample of cord blood. The source is a newborn girl in good health. CDR3s include the opening cysteine and the closing phenylalanine or tryptophan. Fields, in order: clone size, J gene, D gene, V gene, CDR3 protein, CDR3 DNA. The D gene is left open where the match is weak. Clone size is given for some rows only: seen once, a few or many times, or a class if the clone is expanded.

. TRBJ1-5 TRBD1 TRBV6-5 CASSGTGRRPQHF TGTGCCAGCAGTGGGACAGGGCGAAGGCCCCAGCATTTT
few TRBJ2-3 . TRBV28 CASSLERTALPTDTQYF TGTGCCAGCAGTCTCGAAAGGACTGCTCTACCCACAGATACGCAGTATTTT
. TRBJ2-7 . TRBV7-2 CASSWRHYEQYF TGTGCCAGCAGCTGGCGGCACTACGAGCAGTACTTC
many TRBJ2-3 . TRBV7-8 CASSPWLRETSTDTQYF TGTGCCAGCAGCCCCTGGCTAAGAGAGACTAGCACAGATACGCAGTATTTT
. TRBJ1-2 TRBD1 TRBV6-6 CASRHRGPESNYGYTF TGTGCCAGCAGACACAGGGGGCCCGAGTCTAACTATGGCTACACCTTC
. TRBJ2-1 . TRBV7-6 CASSVGITSYNEQFF TGTGCCAGCAGCGTAGGGATTACATCTTACAATGAGCAGTTCTTC
. TRBJ2-1 TRBD2 TRBV6-1 CASTLTSGGVNRVQFF TGTGCCAGCACCCTGACTAGCGGGGGGGTTAATAGGGTGCAGTTCTTC
. TRBJ2-7 . TRBV30 CAWQASSYEQYF TGTGCCTGGCAGGCTAGCTCCTACGAGCAGTACTTC
. TRBJ2-1 . TRBV25-1 CARGGGGPYEQFF TGTGCCAGAGGGGGCGGGGGGCCATACGAGCAGTTCTTC
few TRBJ2-1 TRBD1 TRBV27 CASSTRRQGGSYNEQFF TGTGCCAGCAGTACCAGAAGACAGGGGGGCTCCTACAATGAGCAGTTCTTC
many TRBJ2-3 . TRBV2 CASSDRGGADTQYF TGTGCCAGCAGTGACAGGGGTGGGGCAGATACGCAGTATTTT
few TRBJ1-4 TRBD1 TRBV2 CASSTDRRGVKLFF TGTGCCAGCAGCACGGACAGGAGGGGCGTAAAACTGTTTTTT
. TRBJ1-1 TRBD1 TRBV6-6 CASRTRTGGDTEAFF TGTGCCAGCAGGACGAGGACAGGGGGGGACACTGAAGCTTTCTTT
. TRBJ2-3 TRBD1 TRBV9 CASSVGDRYTDTQYF TGTGCCAGCAGCGTAGGGGACAGATACACAGATACGCAGTATTTT
. TRBJ2-5 TRBD2 TRBV6-6 CASTPRRGSQETQYF TGTGCCAGCACACCACGGCGGGGGAGTCAAGAGACCCAGTACTTC
. TRBJ1-5 TRBD1 TRBV30 CAWSRTGVNQPQHF TGTGCCTGGAGCCGGACAGGGGTCAATCAGCCCCAGCATTTT
. TRBJ2-3 . TRBV5-1 CASSLAKGRTDTQYF TGCGCCAGCAGCTTGGCGAAGGGACGCACAGATACGCAGTATTTT
. TRBJ1-5 . TRBV2 CASSEQGLRPQHF TGTGCCAGCAGCGAACAGGGTTTGCGGCCCCAGCATTTT
once TRBJ1-1 . TRBV1 CTSSPRAGRTEAFF TGCACCAGCAGCCCTAGGGCTGGGAGGACTGAAGCTTTCTTT
once TRBJ2-2 . TRBV6-8 CARPRGQASTSDTGELFF TGTGCCAGGCCTCGGGGACAGGCCTCCACTAGCGACACCGGGGAGCTGTTTTTT
few TRBJ2-7 TRBD2 TRBV12-3/TRBV12-4 CASTLSGDPYEQYF TGTGCCAGCACCCTCAGCGGGGATCCCTACGAGCAGTACTTC
. TRBJ2-1 TRBD2 TRBV30 CAWSVLAGDEQFF TGTGCCTGGAGTGTACTAGCGGGGGATGAGCAGTTCTTC
few TRBJ1-6 . TRBV5-1 CASSLGQSRSSPLHF TGCGCCAGCAGCTTGGGACAGTCCAGGAGTTCACCCCTCCACTTT
. TRBJ1-5 TRBD1 TRBV27 CASSLPGQVPHSNQPQHF TGTGCCAGCAGTTTACCGGGACAGGTTCCCCATAGCAATCAGCCCCAGCATTTT
. TRBJ1-1 . TRBV12-3/TRBV12-4 CASSFWVMNTEAFF TGTGCCAGCAGTTTTTGGGTCATGAACACTGAAGCTTTCTTT
few TRBJ1-6 . TRBV7-2 CASSWTDSPLHF TGTGCCAGCAGTTGGACAGATTCACCCCTCCACTTT
once TRBJ2-4 . TRBV29-1 CSVAREQGNIQYF TGCAGCGTGGCCCGGGAGCAAGGAAACATTCAGTACTTC
few TRBJ1-2 . TRBV12-3/TRBV12-4 CASTPSGEGYGYTF TGTGCCAGTACCCCCTCAGGGGAAGGATATGGCTACACCTTC
. TRBJ2-3 . TRBV20-1 CSASDGMRTDTQYF TGCAGTGCTAGTGACGGCATGCGCACAGATACGCAGTATTTT
. TRBJ2-4 TRBD1 TRBV4-1 CASSQLGTVKNIQYF TGCGCCAGCAGCCAGCTGGGGACAGTGAAAAACATTCAGTACTTC
. TRBJ1-4 TRBD1 TRBV6-5 CASSYIGQANEKLFF TGTGCCAGCAGTTACATCGGACAGGCTAATGAAAAACTGTTTTTT
many TRBJ2-3 TRBD2 TRBV14 CASSETSAWTDTQYF TGTGCCAGCAGCGAAACTAGCGCTTGGACAGATACGCAGTATTTT